This TCR beta chain was found in a study of cytomegalovirus exposure and HLA in healthy donors. Points from the study as a whole: Most sequenced TCRs were rare (though some public TCRs occurred in many donors). Later work associated approximately 17,000 TCR beta sequences with HLA alleles at 0.05 false discovery rate.

The PCR used 60 Vbeta and 13 Jbeta primers. Assay: immunoSEQ multiplex PCR; the TCRdb copy retains only in-frame clones and omits some. The sample consists of 150,000 or so clones, approximately 79% of them appearing once. The CDR3 totals 15 residues. Germline values: CDR1 MNHNS, CDR2 SASEGT. V was trimmed by 7 bases and J by 2 bases, leaving 17 bases between them. On this clone itself: Its antigen is undetermined.

Sequences were obtained from PBMCs. The clonotype was recovered from a woman aged 45-60 years in good health and CMV-seropositive. The chain is built from TRBV6-1 and TRBJ1-2, with D tentatively TRBD1 (6 bases). CDR3 amino acids: CASTPLLDRNYGYTF. The DNA for the CDR3 is TGTGCCAGCACCCCACTACTCGACAGGAACTATGGCTACACCTTC.